The clone carrying this T cell receptor beta chain was picked up a small number of times. Its target is unknown. The data derive from a study of cytomegalovirus exposure and HLA in healthy donors. PCR employed 60 Vbeta and 13 Jbeta primers. Generated by immunoSEQ multiplex PCR, the TCRdb table keeps only in-frame clones and is missing some. The sample lists about 140,000 clones, nearly 90% occurring once. The germline CDR1 and CDR2 sequences are SGHVS and FQNEAQ. CDR3 length: 14 amino acids. V lost 5 bases, J lost 8 bases, and 9 bases stayed unmatched. Findings and caveats of the study: A later analysis linked a missense DCLRE1C variant to TCR beta V- and J-gene trimming. When a later analysis was performed, an Asian-associated ancestry cluster reportedly had fewer N-insertions than the approximately 700-donor mean. Donors were assumed by presence/absence analyses to have roughly uniform sequencing depth.

At sampling all donors were nominally healthy, likely with unrecorded immune exposures. The specimen was PBMCs. The rearrangement joins TRBV7-8 to TRBJ1-3; 7 nucleotides agree with TRBD1. The sequence derives from a woman in her thirties or forties in good health and CMV-seronegative. The CDR3 DNA reads TGTGCCAGCAGCCATAGGGGCAGGGGGGACACCATATATTTT. Amino acid sequence: CASSHRGRGDTIYF.